The T cell receptor (beta chain) under discussion was sequenced for a study of Ad26.COV2.S vaccination and SARS-CoV-2 variants. Study context: Donor was one of the participants in the Ad26.COV2.S arm of the COV1001 trial. Doses of Ad26.COV2.S were injected into muscle once or twice, 56 days apart.

Notes on this clone: Its antigen is still unknown.

Study-level points and caveats: Relative to placebo recipients, vaccine recipients exhibited elevated spike-specific TCR breadth. In TCR breadth and depth analyses, total T cell responses may have been underestimated.

Treatment denoted: 15 to 20 received Ad26.COV2.S at low or high dose, single or two shots; 5 received placebo; per-sample allocation not given. On day 63 after the first injection, vaccine and placebo recipients gave samples. The table came from immunoSEQ multiplex PCR; TCRdb's copy has only in-frame clones and leaves some out. The profile shows some 640,000 clones, around 90% of them singletons. V was pared by 7 bases and J by 4 bases, with 16 bases between. The CDR3 sequence is 14 residues long. CDR1 and CDR2 (germline): ENHRY, SYGVKD. Sequencing used peripheral blood, obtained in a trial of Ad26.COV2.S vaccine versus placebo. The source of this sequence is a person aged 18-65 years who received the Ad26.COV2.S COVID-19 vaccine or a placebo. This chain joins TRBV10-3 and TRBJ1-2, with a weak D call TRBD1 (5 bases). CDR3 sequence: CAIKEAGKGYGYTF. The CDR3 nucleotides are TGTGCCATCAAAGAAGCAGGGAAAGGCTATGGCTACACCTTC.